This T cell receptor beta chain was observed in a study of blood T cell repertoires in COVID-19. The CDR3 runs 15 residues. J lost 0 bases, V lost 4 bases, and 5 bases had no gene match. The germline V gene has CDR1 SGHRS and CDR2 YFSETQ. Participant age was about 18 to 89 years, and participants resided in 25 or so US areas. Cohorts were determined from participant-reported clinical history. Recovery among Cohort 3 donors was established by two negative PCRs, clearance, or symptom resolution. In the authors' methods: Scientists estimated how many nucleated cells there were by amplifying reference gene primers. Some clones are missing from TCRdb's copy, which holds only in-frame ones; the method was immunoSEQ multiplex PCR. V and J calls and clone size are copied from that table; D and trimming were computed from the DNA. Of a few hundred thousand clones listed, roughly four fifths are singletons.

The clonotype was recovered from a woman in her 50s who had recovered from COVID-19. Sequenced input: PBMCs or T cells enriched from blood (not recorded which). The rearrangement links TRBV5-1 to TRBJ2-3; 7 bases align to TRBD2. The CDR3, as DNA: TGCGCCAGCAGCCTATATAGCGGGAGCACAGATACGCAGTATTTT. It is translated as CASSLYSGSTDTQYF.